One and the same sample provided the 2 T cell receptor beta chains below, sequenced in a study of T-cell reconstitution after alpha-beta-depleted transplantation in children. The library targeted TCRbeta and was prepared with unique molecular identifiers. TCRdb recomputed calls from the PCR reads with MiXCR, one row per CDR3 protein. Among about 410,000 distinct CDR3 sequences, 20% were seen once, and the ten largest hold approximately 3.8%. The specimen was PBMCs from the stem cell graft donor, collected from the stem cell graft. The receptor set was obtained from a human donor who donated a stem cell graft to a child with acute myeloid leukemia.

There are a few counts of this clonotype. This chain links TRBV12-3 or TRBV12-4 with TRBJ2-7, with 10 bases identical to TRBD1. The CDR3 consists of 16 residues. V was pared by 4 bases and J by 3 bases, with 9 bases of the junction left unmatched. In nucleotides, the CDR3 is TGTGCCAGCAGTTCCTCCCTTCGGGACAGGGGCTACGAGCAGTACTTC. Translation gives CASSSSLRDRGYEQYF.

This clonotype came up a few times. This chain uses TRBV6-5 with TRBJ1-1, with unresolved D. Trimming took 4 bases from V and 4 from J, leaving 16 bases between them. The CDR3 loop spans 15 amino acids. Germline CDR1 reads MNHEY; CDR2 reads SVGAGI. This CDR3 is CASSSPRRVSTEAFF. Written as DNA, the CDR3 is TGTGCCAGCAGTTCGCCTCGGAGGGTAAGCACTGAAGCTTTCTTT.